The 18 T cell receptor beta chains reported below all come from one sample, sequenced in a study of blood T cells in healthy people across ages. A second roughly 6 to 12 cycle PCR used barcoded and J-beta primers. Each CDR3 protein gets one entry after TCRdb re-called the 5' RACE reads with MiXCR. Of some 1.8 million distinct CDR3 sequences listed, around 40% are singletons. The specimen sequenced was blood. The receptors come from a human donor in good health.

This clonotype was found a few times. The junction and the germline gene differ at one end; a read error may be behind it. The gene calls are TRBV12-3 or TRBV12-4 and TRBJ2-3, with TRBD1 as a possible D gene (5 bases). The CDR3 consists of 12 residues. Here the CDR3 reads CASSSDTNTQYF. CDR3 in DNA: TGTGCCAGCAGTTCGGACACAAATACGCAGTATTTT.

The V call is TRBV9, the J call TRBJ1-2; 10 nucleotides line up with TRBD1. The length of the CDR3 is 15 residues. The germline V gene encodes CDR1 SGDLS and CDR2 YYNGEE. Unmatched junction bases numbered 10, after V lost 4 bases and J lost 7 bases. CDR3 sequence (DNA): TGTGCCAGCAGCACAGGGACAGGGGAGTTCGGTGGCTACACCTTC. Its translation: CASSTGTGEFGGYTF.

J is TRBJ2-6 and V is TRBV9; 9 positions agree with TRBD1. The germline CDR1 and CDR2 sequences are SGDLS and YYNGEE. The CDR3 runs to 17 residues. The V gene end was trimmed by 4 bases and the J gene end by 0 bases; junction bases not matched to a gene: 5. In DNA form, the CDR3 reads TGTGCCAGCAGCCGGGACAGGGCGCGCTCTGGGGCCAACGTCCTGACTTTC. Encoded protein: CASSRDRARSGANVLTF.

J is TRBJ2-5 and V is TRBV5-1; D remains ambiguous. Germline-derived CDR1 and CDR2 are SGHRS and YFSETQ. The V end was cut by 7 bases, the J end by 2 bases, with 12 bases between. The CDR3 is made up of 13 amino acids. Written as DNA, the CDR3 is TGCGCCAGCCGCCCCGTCTCTCAAGAGACCCAGTACTTC. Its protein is CASRPVSQETQYF.

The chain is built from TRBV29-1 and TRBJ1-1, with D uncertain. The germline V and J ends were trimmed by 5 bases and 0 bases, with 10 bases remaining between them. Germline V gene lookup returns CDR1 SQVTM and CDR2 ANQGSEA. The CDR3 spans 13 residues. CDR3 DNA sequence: TGCAGCGTTACCACCGTCCTGAACACTGAAGCTTTCTTT. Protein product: CSVTTVLNTEAFF.

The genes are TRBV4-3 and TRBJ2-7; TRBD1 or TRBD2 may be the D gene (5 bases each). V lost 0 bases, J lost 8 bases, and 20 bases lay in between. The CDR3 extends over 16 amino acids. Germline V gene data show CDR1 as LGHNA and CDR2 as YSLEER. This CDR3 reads CASSQDMDSGRLQQYF. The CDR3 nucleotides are TGCGCCAGCAGCCAAGATATGGATTCGGGGCGGCTCCAGCAGTACTTC.

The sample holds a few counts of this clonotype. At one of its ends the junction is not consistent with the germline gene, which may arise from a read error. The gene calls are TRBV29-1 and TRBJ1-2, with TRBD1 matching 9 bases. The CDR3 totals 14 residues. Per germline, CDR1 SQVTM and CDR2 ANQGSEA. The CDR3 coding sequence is TGCAGCGTGGAAGGGGACAGGGAAGCCTATGGCTACACCTTC. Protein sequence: CSVEGDREAYGYTF. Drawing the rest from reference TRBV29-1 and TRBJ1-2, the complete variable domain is SAVISQKPSRDICQRGTSLTIQCQVDSQVTMMFWYRQQPGQSLTLIATANQGSEATYESGFVIDKFPISRPNLTFSTLTVSNMSPEDSSIYLCSVEGDREAYGYTFGSGTRLTVV.

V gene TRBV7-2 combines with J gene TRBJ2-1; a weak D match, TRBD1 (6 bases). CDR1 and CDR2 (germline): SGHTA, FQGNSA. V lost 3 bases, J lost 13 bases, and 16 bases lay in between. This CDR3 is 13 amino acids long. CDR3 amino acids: CASSFNIQGIQFF. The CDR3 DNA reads TGTGCCAGCAGCTTTAATATACAGGGAATCCAGTTCTTC.

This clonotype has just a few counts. The CDR3 is CAITSLGGEQYF. The DNA for the CDR3 is TGTGCCATCACCTCCCTGGGGGGCGAGCAGTACTTC. The chain recombines TRBV10-3 with TRBJ2-7, with TRBD2 as a possible D gene (6 bases). CDR3 length equals 12 residues. CDR1 and CDR2 (germline): ENHRY, SYGVKD. The V and J ends lost 7 bases and 6 bases respectively, with 13 bases between them.

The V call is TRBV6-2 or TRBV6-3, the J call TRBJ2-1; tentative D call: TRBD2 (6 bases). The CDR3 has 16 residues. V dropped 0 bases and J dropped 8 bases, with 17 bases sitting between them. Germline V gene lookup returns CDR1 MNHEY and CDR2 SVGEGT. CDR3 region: CASSYSSAGFSDEQFF. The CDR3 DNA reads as TGTGCCAGCAGTTACTCGAGCGCGGGGTTTAGCGATGAGCAGTTCTTC.

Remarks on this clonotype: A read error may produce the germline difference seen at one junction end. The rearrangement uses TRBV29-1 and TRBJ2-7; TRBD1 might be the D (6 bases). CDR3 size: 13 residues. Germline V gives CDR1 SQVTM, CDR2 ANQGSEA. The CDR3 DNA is TGCAGCGTGGCCGGGACAATCTCCTACAAGCAGTACTTC. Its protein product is CSVAGTISYKQYF.

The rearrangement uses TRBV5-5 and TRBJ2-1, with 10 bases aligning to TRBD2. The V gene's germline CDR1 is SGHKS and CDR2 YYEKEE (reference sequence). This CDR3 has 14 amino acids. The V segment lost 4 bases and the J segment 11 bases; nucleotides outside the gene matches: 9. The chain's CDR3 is CASSQAGGRGKQFF. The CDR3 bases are TGTGCCAGCAGCCAAGCGGGGGGGCGGGGAAAGCAGTTCTTC.

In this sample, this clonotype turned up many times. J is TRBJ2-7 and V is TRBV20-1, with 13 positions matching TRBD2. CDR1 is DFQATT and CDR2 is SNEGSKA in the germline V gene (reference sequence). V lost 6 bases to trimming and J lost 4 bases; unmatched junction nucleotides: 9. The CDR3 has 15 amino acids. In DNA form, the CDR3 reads TGCAGTGCCCCGACTAGCGGGGGGTTTTCTTACGAGCAGTACTTC. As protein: CSAPTSGGFSYEQYF.

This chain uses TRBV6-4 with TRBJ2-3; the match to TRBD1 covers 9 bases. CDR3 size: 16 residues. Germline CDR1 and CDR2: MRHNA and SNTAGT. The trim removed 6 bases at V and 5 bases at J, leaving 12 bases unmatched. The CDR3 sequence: CASSPLDRGGQDTQYF. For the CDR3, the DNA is TGTGCCAGCAGCCCTTTGGACAGGGGTGGTCAAGATACGCAGTATTTT.

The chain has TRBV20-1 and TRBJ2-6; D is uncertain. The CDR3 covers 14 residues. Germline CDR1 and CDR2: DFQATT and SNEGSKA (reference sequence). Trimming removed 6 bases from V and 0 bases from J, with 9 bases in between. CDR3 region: CSAPGPSGANVLTF. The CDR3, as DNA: TGCAGTGCACCGGGCCCCTCTGGGGCCAACGTCCTGACTTTC.

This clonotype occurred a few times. The CDR3 DNA reads TGTGCCAGCAGCTTAAACGGGGGCGTCCGTGAGACCCAGTACTTC. Protein product: CASSLNGGVRETQYF. The gene calls are TRBV7-2 and TRBJ2-5, with D perhaps matching TRBD1 or TRBD2 (6 bases each). The CDR3 is made up of 15 amino acids. With 2 bases removed from V and 5 bases from J, the gap between germline ends came to 15 bases. Per germline, CDR1 SGHTA and CDR2 FQGNSA. Full variable domain (rest looked up from reference TRBV7-2 and TRBJ2-5): GAGVSQSPSNKVTEKGKDVELRCDPISGHTALYWYRQSLGQGLEFLIYFQGNSAPDKSGLPSDRFSAERTGGSVSTLTIQRTQQEDSAVYLCASSLNGGVRETQYFGPGTRLLVL.

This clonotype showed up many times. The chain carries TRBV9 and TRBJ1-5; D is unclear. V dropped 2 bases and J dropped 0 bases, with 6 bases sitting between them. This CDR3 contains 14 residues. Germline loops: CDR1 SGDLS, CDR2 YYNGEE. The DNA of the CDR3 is TGTGCCAGCAGCGTGGACGGTAGCAATCAGCCCCAGCATTTT. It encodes CASSVDGSNQPQHF.

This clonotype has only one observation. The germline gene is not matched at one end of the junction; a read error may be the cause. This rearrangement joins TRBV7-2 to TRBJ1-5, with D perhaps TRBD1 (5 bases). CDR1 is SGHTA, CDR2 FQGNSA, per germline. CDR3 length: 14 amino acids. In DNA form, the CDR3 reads TGTGGCAGCAGCTTAGTGGCCCAGGGAGAGCCCCAGCATTTT. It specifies CGSSLVAQGEPQHF.